Listed below are T cell receptor beta chains from one sample, sequenced in a study of blood T cell repertoires in COVID-19. Assay used: immunoSEQ multiplex PCR; TCRdb lists only in-frame clones, some missing. Of hundreds of thousands of clones listed, approximately 80% are singletons. Material: peripheral blood. Source of these receptors: a woman aged 80 or over with acute or convalescent COVID-19. Each CDR3 is given with its conserved first and last residue. Each record gives: clone size, D gene, J gene, V gene, CDR3 DNA, CDR3 protein. D genes are given only for firm matches. Expanded clones are given a class, and other clones once, few, many or no size at all.

. | TRBD1 | TRBJ1-1 | TRBV6-1 | TGTGCCAGCAGTGAAATTGAGGGACAGGGGAAGCCATTT | CASSEIEGQGKPF
. | . | TRBJ2-1 | TRBV4-3 | TGCGCCAGCAGCCAAGATGGGGGCTGGGTTAAGCAGTTCTTC | CASSQDGGWVKQFF
few | TRBD1 | TRBJ2-1 | TRBV14 | TGTGCCAGCAGCCGCCGGGGACAGGGGGCACGGAATGAGCAGTTCTTC | CASSRRGQGARNEQFF
. | . | TRBJ1-6 | TRBV7-2 | TGTGCCAGCAGCACGCGGGACCCTTCACCCCTCCACTTT | CASSTRDPSPLHF
few | TRBD2 | TRBJ2-7 | TRBV10-3 | TGTGCCATCAGTGGGCCGACTAGCGGGATAAACGAGCAGTACTTC | CAISGPTSGINEQYF
once | . | TRBJ1-2 | TRBV2 | TGTGCCAGCCGGTTGCCTAACTATGGCTACACCTTC | CASRLPNYGYTF
. | TRBD2 | TRBJ2-3 | TRBV4-3 | TGCGCCAGCAGCCAAGAAGGCAGCGGGGGTCCTAGCACAGATACGCAGTATTTT | CASSQEGSGGPSTDTQYF
. | TRBD2 | TRBJ2-1 | TRBV6-5 | TGTGCCAGCAGGGATAGCGGGAACAATGAGCAGTTCTTC | CASRDSGNNEQFF
. | TRBD1 | TRBJ2-7 | TRBV2 | TGTGCCAGCATCCTGACAGGGGGCCCCTACGAGCAGTACTTC | CASILTGGPYEQYF
. | . | TRBJ2-5 | TRBV19 | TGTGCCAGTAAAAGGGACCGTGGGGGCGAGACCCAGTACTTC | CASKRDRGGETQYF
. | TRBD1 | TRBJ1-4 | TRBV5-8 | TGTGCCTCCGGTACCGGGACAGGGGGCCCAACTAATGAAAAACTGTTTTTT | CASGTGTGGPTNEKLFF
. | . | TRBJ2-6 | TRBV7-8 | TGTGCCAGCAGCTTAGGGCCGGGGTTTGGGGCCAACGTCCTGACTTTC | CASSLGPGFGANVLTF
. | . | TRBJ2-2 | TRBV5-1 | TGCGCCAGCAGCTCGCTAGCGTCTAGCGGGGAGCTGTTTTTT | CASSSLASSGELFF
. | TRBD1 | TRBJ2-3 | TRBV7-6 | TGTGCCAGCAGCAGAGGACAGGGACCCACAGATACGCAGTATTTT | CASSRGQGPTDTQYF
. | TRBD1 | TRBJ1-1 | TRBV19 | TGTGCCAGTAGGGGAACGCGGACAGGGGATACTGAAGCTTTCTTT | CASRGTRTGDTEAFF
. | . | TRBJ2-1 | TRBV11-1 | TGTGCCAGCTCCCAGGGGTTGGGCAATGAGCAGTTCTTC | CASSQGLGNEQFF
few | TRBD1 | TRBJ1-1 | TRBV18 | TGTGCCAGCTCATTAGGCCGGGACAGGGAAGCTTTCTTT | CASSLGRDREAFF
. | . | TRBJ1-1 | TRBV6-5 | TGTGCCAGCAGAACAGGGAAGAGTGAAGCTTTCTTT | CASRTGKSEAFF
. | TRBD1 | TRBJ2-7 | TRBV29-1 | TGCAGCGGGCGATCGGGACAGGGTTACGAGCAGTACTTC | CSGRSGQGYEQYF
. | . | TRBJ2-2 | TRBV15 | TGTGCCACCAGCAGCGGGGGGAACACCGGGGAGCTGTTTTTT | CATSSGGNTGELFF
. | TRBD1 | TRBJ1-2 | TRBV7-3 | TGTGCCAGCAGCCCTGGACAGGGAGGCTACACCTTC | CASSPGQGGYTF
. | TRBD1 | TRBJ1-1 | TRBV7-9 | TGTGCCAGCAGCTTAACAGGGGCAACTGAAGCTTTCTTT | CASSLTGATEAFF
. | TRBD1 | TRBJ1-1 | TRBV5-1 | TGCGCCAGCAGCCCTAGGACAGGGGGCACGAACACTGAAGCTTTCTTT | CASSPRTGGTNTEAFF
. | TRBD1 | TRBJ1-6 | TRBV11-3 | TGTGCCAGCAGCTTTTACAGGGGTTCACCCCTCCACTTT | CASSFYRGSPLHF
. | TRBD1 | TRBJ1-1 | TRBV7-2 | TGTGCCAGCAGCTCCCCCCCCGGGGGGGACAGGGCCGTCACTGAAGCTTTCTTT | CASSSPPGGDRAVTEAFF
. | TRBD2 | TRBJ2-5 | TRBV12-5 | TGTGCTAGTGGTTTGGCCGGGACTAGCGGGATAGAGACCCAGTACTTC | CASGLAGTSGIETQYF
. | TRBD1 | TRBJ1-4 | TRBV7-8 | TGTGCCAGCAGCGGCACGACAGGGGTTAATGAAAAACTGTTTTTT | CASSGTTGVNEKLFF
. | . | TRBJ2-1 | TRBV11-3 | TGTGCTAGCGGAGGGGGCGCGGGCGATGAGCAGTTCTTC | CASGGGAGDEQFF
. | TRBD1 | TRBJ1-5 | TRBV28 | TGTGCCAGCAGTTTATGGGGTGGCAGGGGGCGAAATCAGCCCCAGCATTTT | CASSLWGGRGRNQPQHF
. | TRBD2 | TRBJ2-1 | TRBV4-2 | TGTGCCAGCAGCCAAGCGAGGAGCGGGGGGGCAGGCAATGAGCAGTTCTTC | CASSQARSGGAGNEQFF
. | . | TRBJ1-5 | TRBV6-5 | TGTGCCAGCAGTTACTCACAGGGTTATCAGCCCCAGCATTTT | CASSYSQGYQPQHF
. | TRBD2 | TRBJ2-1 | TRBV24-1 | TGTGCCACCAGGACTAGCGGGAGAATGGGTGAGCAGTTCTTC | CATRTSGRMGEQFF
once | TRBD1 | TRBJ2-1 | TRBV19 | TGTGCCAGTAGTTCGCGACAGGGGGCAAGGGAGCAGTTCTTC | CASSSRQGAREQFF
. | TRBD1 | TRBJ2-7 | TRBV19 | TGTGTCAGTAAAAACTCCGGGACAGGGGACTACGAGCAGTACTTC | CVSKNSGTGDYEQYF